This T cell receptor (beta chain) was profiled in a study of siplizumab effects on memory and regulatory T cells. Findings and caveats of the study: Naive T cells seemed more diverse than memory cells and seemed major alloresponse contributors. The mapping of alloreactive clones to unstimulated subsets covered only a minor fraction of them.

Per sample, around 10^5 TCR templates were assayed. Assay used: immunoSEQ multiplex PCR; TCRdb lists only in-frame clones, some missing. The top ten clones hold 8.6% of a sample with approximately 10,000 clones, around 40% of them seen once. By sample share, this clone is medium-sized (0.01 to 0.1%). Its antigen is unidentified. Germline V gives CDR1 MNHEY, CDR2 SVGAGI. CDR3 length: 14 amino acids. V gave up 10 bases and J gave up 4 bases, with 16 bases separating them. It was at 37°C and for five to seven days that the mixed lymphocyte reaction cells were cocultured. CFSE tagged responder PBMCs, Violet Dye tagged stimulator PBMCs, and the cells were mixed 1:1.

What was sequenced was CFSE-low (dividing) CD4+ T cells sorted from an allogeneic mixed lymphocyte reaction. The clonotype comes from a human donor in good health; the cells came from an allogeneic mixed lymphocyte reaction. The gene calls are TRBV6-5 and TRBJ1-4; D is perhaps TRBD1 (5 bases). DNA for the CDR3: TGTGCCACTAAACCGGGACTGTATAATGAAAAACTGTTTTTT. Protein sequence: CATKPGLYNEKLFF.